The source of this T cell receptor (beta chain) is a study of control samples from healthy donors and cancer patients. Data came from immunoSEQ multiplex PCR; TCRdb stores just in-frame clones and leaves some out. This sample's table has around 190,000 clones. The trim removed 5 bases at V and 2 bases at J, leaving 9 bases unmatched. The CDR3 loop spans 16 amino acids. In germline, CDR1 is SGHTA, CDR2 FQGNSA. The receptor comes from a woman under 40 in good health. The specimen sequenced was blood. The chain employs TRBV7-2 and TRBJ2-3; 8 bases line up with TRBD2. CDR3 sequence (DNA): TGTGCCAGCAGCCCACCGGGAGCGGGGGTCACAGATACGCAGTATTTT. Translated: CASSPPGAGVTDTQYF.